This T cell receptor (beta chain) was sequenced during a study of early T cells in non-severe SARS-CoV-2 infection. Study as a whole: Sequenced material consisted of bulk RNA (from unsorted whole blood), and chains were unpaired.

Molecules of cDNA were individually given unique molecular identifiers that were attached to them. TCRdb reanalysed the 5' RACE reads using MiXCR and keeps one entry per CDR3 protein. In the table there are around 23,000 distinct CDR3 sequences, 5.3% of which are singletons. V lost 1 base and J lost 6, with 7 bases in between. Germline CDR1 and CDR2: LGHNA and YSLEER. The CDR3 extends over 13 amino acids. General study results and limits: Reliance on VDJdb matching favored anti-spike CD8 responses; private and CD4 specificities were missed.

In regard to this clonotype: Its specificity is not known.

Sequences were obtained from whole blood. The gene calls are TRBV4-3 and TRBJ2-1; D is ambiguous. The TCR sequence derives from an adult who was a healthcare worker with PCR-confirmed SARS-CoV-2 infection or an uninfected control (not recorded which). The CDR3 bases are TGCGCCAGCAGCCAAGGTTTAGGCAATGAGCAGTTCTTC. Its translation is CASSQGLGNEQFF.